Shown below are 20 T cell receptor beta chains from a single sample sequenced in a study of cytomegalovirus exposure and HLA in healthy donors. TCRdb's copy holds only in-frame clones and misses some; the assay was immunoSEQ multiplex PCR. Of 50,000 to 65,000 clones detected, over 90% appear once; the ten largest clones hold around 7%. Material for sequencing was PBMCs. The source of these receptors is a woman younger than 35 in good health and CMV-seropositive.

This sequence joins TRBV12-5 and TRBJ2-3; the D is unclear. The CDR3 runs to 14 residues. V was pared by 1 base and J by 0 bases, with 5 bases between. CDR1 LGHNT and CDR2 FRNRAP come from the germline V gene. Here the CDR3 DNA reads TGTGCTAGTGGTTTGGGGAGTAGCACAGATACGCAGTATTTT. Translation gives CASGLGSSTDTQYF.

V is TRBV20-1 and J is TRBJ1-2, with D possibly TRBD1 on 6 matching bases. The germline V and J ends were trimmed by 8 bases and 4 bases, with 11 bases remaining between them. CDR3 length equals 11 residues. CDR1 is DFQATT, CDR2 SNEGSKA, per germline (reference sequence). CDR3: CSNGQIYGYTF. The CDR3 region has the DNA TGCAGTAACGGACAGATCTATGGCTACACCTTC.

This chain connects TRBV10-3 to TRBJ2-3, with D maybe TRBD2 (6 bases). Germline V lookup: CDR1 ENHRY, CDR2 SYGVKD. The CDR3 sequence is 14 residues long. Trimming stripped 9 bases from V and 6 bases from J, with 19 bases between. This chain's CDR3 is CAIGPRDFSDTQYF. CDR3 DNA: TGTGCCATAGGTCCCCGGGACTTCTCCGATACGCAGTATTTT.

This sequence joins TRBV7-3 and TRBJ2-2; TRBD2 might be the D (6 bases). This CDR3 contains 14 residues. Trimming cost V 7 bases and J 5 bases, with 14 bases left between them. Germline values: CDR1 SGHTA, CDR2 FQGTGA. The CDR3 DNA sequence: TGTGCCAGCAAGAGGCGGGAACAGACCGGGGAGCTGTTTTTT. Translating it yields CASKRREQTGELFF. The complete variable domain, with remaining parts taken from reference TRBV7-3 and TRBJ2-2, reads GAGVSQTPSNKVTEKGKYVELRCDPISGHTALYWYRQSLGQGPEFLIYFQGTGAADDSGLPNDRFFAVRPEGSVSTLKIQRTERGDSAVYLCASKRREQTGELFFGEGSRLTVL.

V and J are TRBV4-3 and TRBJ1-6; D call uncertain. The CDR3 has 19 residues. CDR1 is LGHNA and CDR2 is YSLEER in the germline V gene. The V gene lost 0 bases and the J gene lost 0 bases, with 15 bases spanning the gap. CDR3 DNA: TGCGCCAGCAGCCAAGATAGACTGATGCCAAGCTCCTATAATTCACCCCTCCACTTT. As protein: CASSQDRLMPSSYNSPLHF.

V is TRBV4-3 and J is TRBJ2-4, with D possibly TRBD1 on 6 matching bases. The CDR3 has 16 residues. Germline V lookup: CDR1 LGHNA, CDR2 YSLEER. Trimming took off 2 bases at V and 5 bases at J, with 16 bases between the two ends. The CDR3 loop reads CASSQTRGPGENIQYF. For the CDR3, the DNA is TGCGCCAGCAGCCAAACCAGGGGCCCCGGCGAAAACATTCAGTACTTC.

V usage is TRBV7-2 and J usage is TRBJ2-1, with 9 bases aligning to TRBD2. This CDR3 has 17 amino acids. J lost 0 bases, V lost 4 bases, and 7 bases had no gene match. Germline V gene lookup returns CDR1 SGHTA and CDR2 FQGNSA. The CDR3 here is CASSSPTSGSSYNEQFF. CDR3 DNA: TGTGCCAGCAGCTCTCCGACTAGCGGAAGCTCCTACAATGAGCAGTTCTTC.

The rearrangement links TRBV5-1 to TRBJ1-1, with 9 bases that match TRBD1. V trimming: 4 bases; J trimming: 2 bases; junction bases outside the gene matches: 3. Germline V lookup: CDR1 SGHRS, CDR2 YFSETQ. The CDR3 length is 14 residues. This chain's CDR3 is CASSKDRGNTEAFF. CDR3 sequence (DNA): TGCGCCAGCAGCAAGGACAGGGGCAACACTGAAGCTTTCTTT.

The chain is built from TRBV7-9 and TRBJ2-7, with D unresolved. V was clipped by 5 bases and J by 7 bases, with 9 bases between them. The CDR3 has 11 residues. In germline, CDR1 is SEHNR, CDR2 FQNEAQ (reference sequence). The chain's CDR3 is CASSLLEEQYF. The DNA of the CDR3 is TGTGCCAGCAGCCTCCTTGAGGAGCAGTACTTC.

The V call is TRBV5-5, the J call TRBJ1-5; D might be TRBD1 (6 bases). The CDR3 consists of 17 residues. Germline-derived CDR1 and CDR2 are SGHKS and YYEKEE (reference sequence). The V and J ends lost 4 bases and 1 base respectively, with 18 bases between them. CDR3 region: CASSPEGRGASNQPQHF. The CDR3 region has the DNA TGTGCCAGCAGCCCCGAGGGCAGGGGCGCGAGCAATCAGCCCCAGCATTTT.

V gene TRBV18 combines with J gene TRBJ1-1, with unresolved D. The CDR3 is 16 residues long. Per germline, CDR1 KGHSH and CDR2 LQKENI. The V gene lost 3 bases and the J gene lost 5 bases, with 19 bases spanning the gap. CDR3 sequence: CASSPKVLGARTEAFF. The CDR3 region has the DNA TGTGCCAGCTCACCCAAGGTTTTGGGCGCCAGGACTGAAGCTTTCTTT.

This chain connects TRBV19 to TRBJ1-1; D remains unclear. The CDR3 runs to 14 residues. The germline V gene encodes CDR1 LNHDA and CDR2 SQIVND (reference sequence). The V end was cut by 3 bases, the J end by 0 bases, with 8 bases between. In DNA form, the CDR3 reads TGTGCCAGTAGTATCGGCGGTATGAACACTGAAGCTTTCTTT. It is translated as CASSIGGMNTEAFF.

The V and J genes are TRBV6-1 and TRBJ2-6; perhaps TRBD1 as D (6 bases). V dropped 10 bases and J dropped 4 bases, with 14 bases sitting between them. This CDR3 is 14 amino acids long. Germline lookup yields CDR1 MNHNS and CDR2 SASEGT. CDR3 sequence: CANSQGPGANVLTF. DNA of the CDR3: TGTGCCAACTCCCAGGGGCCCGGGGCCAACGTCCTGACTTTC.

CDR3 amino acids: CASSQVGGAYNEQFF. The CDR3 DNA follows: TGCGCCAGCAGCCAAGTGGGCGGGGCCTACAATGAGCAGTTCTTC. The chain couples TRBV4-1 to TRBJ2-1; D might be TRBD2 (6 bases). The CDR3 consists of 15 residues. Trimming pared 1 base from V and 2 bases from J, leaving 9 bases between. Germline CDR1 is MGHRA and CDR2 is YSYEKL.

CDR3 region: CAWSPTRGGISYEQYF. CDR3 nucleotide sequence: TGTGCCTGGAGTCCGACCAGGGGAGGGATCTCCTACGAGCAGTACTTC. The V and J genes are TRBV30 and TRBJ2-7, with D possibly matching TRBD2 (7 bases). V was shortened by 2 bases and J by 0 bases, with 17 bases between the two germline ends. CDR3 length: 16 residues. The V gene's germline CDR1 is GTSNPN and CDR2 SVGIG (reference sequence).

The chain has TRBV7-2 and TRBJ2-7; 10 bases are a match to TRBD2. Germline CDR1 and CDR2: SGHTA and FQGNSA. The CDR3 contains 15 residues. The trim removed 3 bases at V and 1 base at J, leaving 3 bases unmatched. The CDR3 DNA sequence: TGTGCCAGCAGCTTCGAGCGGGGGGGTTCCTACGAGCAGTACTTC. Translating gives CASSFERGGSYEQYF.

This clone was picked up one time. This rearrangement joins TRBV2 to TRBJ2-3; TRBD2 matches 7 bases. V was clipped by 11 bases and J by 2 bases; unmatched bases: 1. The CDR3 consists of 11 residues. Germline values: CDR1 SNHLY, CDR2 FYNNEI. The CDR3 sequence: CAGGVTDTQYF. The CDR3 DNA is TGTGCCGGGGGGGTCACAGATACGCAGTATTTT.

For the CDR3, the DNA is TGCGCCAGCAGTTTAGTGGACCCCTGGGAGGAGACCCAGTACTTC. Encoded protein: CASSLVDPWEETQYF. The chain couples TRBV5-1 to TRBJ2-5, with D tentatively TRBD2 (5 bases). CDR1 is SGHRS, CDR2 YFSETQ, per germline. The CDR3 contains 15 residues. V was pared by 5 bases and J by 5 bases, with 19 bases between.

The chain links TRBV30 to TRBJ1-2; 7 bases fit TRBD1. Germline V gene lookup returns CDR1 GTSNPN and CDR2 SVGIG (reference sequence). V lost 4 bases, J lost 7 bases, and 9 bases stayed unmatched. The CDR3 contains 13 residues. This chain's CDR3 is CAWKPPGGIGYTF. Written as DNA, the CDR3 is TGTGCCTGGAAACCGCCAGGGGGGATTGGCTACACCTTC.

The V and J genes are TRBV7-3 and TRBJ2-1; D gene unclear. V was clipped by 2 bases and J by 3 bases, with 11 bases between them. Germline CDR1 and CDR2: SGHTA and FQGTGA. This CDR3 spans 15 amino acids. The CDR3 DNA is TGTGCCAGCAGCTTATCCGCGGTAAACTACAATGAGCAGTTCTTC. Its translation is CASSLSAVNYNEQFF.